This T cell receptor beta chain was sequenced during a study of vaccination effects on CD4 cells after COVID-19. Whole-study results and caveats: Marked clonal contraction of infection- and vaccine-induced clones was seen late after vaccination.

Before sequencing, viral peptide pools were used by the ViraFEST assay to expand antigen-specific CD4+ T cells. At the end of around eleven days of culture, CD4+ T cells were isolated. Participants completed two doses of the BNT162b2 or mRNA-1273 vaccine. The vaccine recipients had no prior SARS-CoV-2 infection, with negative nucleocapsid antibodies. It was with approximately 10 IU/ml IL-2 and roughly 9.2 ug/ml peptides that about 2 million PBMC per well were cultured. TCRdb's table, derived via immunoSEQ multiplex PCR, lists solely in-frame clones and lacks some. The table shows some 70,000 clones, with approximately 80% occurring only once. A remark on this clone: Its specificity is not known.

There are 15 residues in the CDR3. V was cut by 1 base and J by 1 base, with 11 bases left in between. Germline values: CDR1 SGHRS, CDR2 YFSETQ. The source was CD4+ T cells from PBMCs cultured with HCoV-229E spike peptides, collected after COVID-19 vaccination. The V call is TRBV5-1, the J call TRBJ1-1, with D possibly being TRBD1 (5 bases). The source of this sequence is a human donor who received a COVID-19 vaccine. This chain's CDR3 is CASSLQGSTNTEAFF. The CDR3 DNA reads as TGCGCCAGCAGCTTGCAGGGATCAACGAACACTGAAGCTTTCTTT. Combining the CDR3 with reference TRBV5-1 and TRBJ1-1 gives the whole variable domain KAGVTQTPRYLIKTRGQQVTLSCSPISGHRSVSWYQQTPGQGLQFLFEYFSETQRNKGNFPGRFSGRQFSNSRSEMNVSTLELGDSALYLCASSLQGSTNTEAFFGQGTRLTVV.